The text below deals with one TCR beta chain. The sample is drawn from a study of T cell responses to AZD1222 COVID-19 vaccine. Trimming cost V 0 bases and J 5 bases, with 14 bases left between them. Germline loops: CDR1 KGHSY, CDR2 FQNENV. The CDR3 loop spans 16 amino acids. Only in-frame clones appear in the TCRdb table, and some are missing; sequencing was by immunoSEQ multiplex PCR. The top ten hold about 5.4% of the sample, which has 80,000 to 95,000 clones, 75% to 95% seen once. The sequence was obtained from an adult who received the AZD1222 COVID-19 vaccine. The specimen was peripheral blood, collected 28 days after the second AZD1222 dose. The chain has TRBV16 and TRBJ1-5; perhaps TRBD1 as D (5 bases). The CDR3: CASSQSRAGSYQPQHF. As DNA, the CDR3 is TGTGCCAGCAGCCAATCTAGGGCAGGGTCCTATCAGCCCCAGCATTTT.